These T cell receptor beta chains were read from a single sample in a study of blood T cell repertoires in COVID-19. Some clones are missing from TCRdb's copy, which holds only in-frame ones; the method was immunoSEQ multiplex PCR. The repertoire consists of around 450,000 clones, with 90% occurring once and the leading ten covering 0.55% to 0.75%. The sample comprised PBMCs or T cells enriched from blood (not recorded which). The receptor source for this set is a man in his late teens or twenties who had recovered from COVID-19. Each CDR3 is given with its conserved first and last residue. A D gene is named only where the DNA matches it firmly. Size values are once, few and many counts, or a class for expanded clones, and some rows have none.

size	V	J	D	DNA	CDR3
-	TRBV29-1	TRBJ2-5	TRBD2	TGCAGCGTTGAAGGACTAGCGGGACAGGAGACCCAGTACTTC	CSVEGLAGQETQYF
-	TRBV19	TRBJ1-1	TRBD1	TGTGCCAGTACGAACCCGACAGGGATCTCTGAAGCTTTCTTT	CASTNPTGISEAFF
-	TRBV27	TRBJ2-3	TRBD2	TGTGCCAGCAGTCCTATCCTCCGTTCCGGGAGGGCCACCCATACGCAGTATTTT	CASSPILRSGRATHTQYF
-	TRBV2	TRBJ2-4	-	TGTGCCAGCAGTGATCGGGGACTTCAACTAGCCAAAAACATTCAGTACTTC	CASSDRGLQLAKNIQYF
-	TRBV30	TRBJ2-2	-	TGTGCCTGGAAGGTGGCTAGCGATCCGACCGGGGAGCTGTTTTTT	CAWKVASDPTGELFF
-	TRBV10-3	TRBJ2-7	TRBD1	TGTGCCATCAGTGATGGGACAGGGAGATACGAGCAGTACTTC	CAISDGTGRYEQYF
-	TRBV5-1	TRBJ2-7	TRBD1	TGCGCCAGCAGCTGGTCGGGACAGGGTGGCCACGAGCAGTACTTC	CASSWSGQGGHEQYF
-	TRBV20-1	TRBJ1-2	TRBD1	TGCAGTGCTAGTCCGGGGACAGGGGACTATGGCTACACCTTC	CSASPGTGDYGYTF
-	TRBV11-3	TRBJ1-1	-	TGTGCCAGCAGCTTGACACTTAACACTGAAGCTTTCTTT	CASSLTLNTEAFF
-	TRBV5-1	TRBJ2-1	TRBD1	TGCGCCAGCAGCTTGGGACAGGGGACGGGACATGAGCAGTTCTTC	CASSLGQGTGHEQFF
-	TRBV10-1	TRBJ2-3	-	TGCGCCAGCAGTGAAGAGCGGATCACAGATACGCAGTATTTT	CASSEERITDTQYF
-	TRBV10-2	TRBJ2-3	TRBD1	TGCGCCAGCGGTACCACAGGGGTTCCAGATACGCAGTATTTT	CASGTTGVPDTQYF
-	TRBV30	TRBJ2-5	-	TGTGCCTGGAGTACGCGGGAACAAGAGACCCAGTACTTC	CAWSTREQETQYF
-	TRBV12-3/TRBV12-4	TRBJ2-7	-	TGTGCCAGCAGCCGCGGATACTCCTACGAGCAGTACTTC	CASSRGYSYEQYF
once	TRBV4-1	TRBJ2-2	TRBD2	TGCGCCAGCAGCCAGGGTCCTAGCGGGAGGAACACCGGGGAGCTGTTTTTT	CASSQGPSGRNTGELFF